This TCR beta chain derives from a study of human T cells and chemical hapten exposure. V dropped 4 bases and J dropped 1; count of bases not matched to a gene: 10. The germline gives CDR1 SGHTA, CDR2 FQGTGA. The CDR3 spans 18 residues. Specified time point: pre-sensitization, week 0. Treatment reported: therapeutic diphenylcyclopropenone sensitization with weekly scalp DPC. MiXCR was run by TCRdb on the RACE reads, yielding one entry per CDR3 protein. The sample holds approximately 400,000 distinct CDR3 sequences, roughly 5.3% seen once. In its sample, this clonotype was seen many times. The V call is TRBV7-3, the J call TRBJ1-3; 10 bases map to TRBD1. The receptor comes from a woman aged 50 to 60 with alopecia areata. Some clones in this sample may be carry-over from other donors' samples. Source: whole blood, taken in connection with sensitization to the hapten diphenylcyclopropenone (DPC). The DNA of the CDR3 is TGTGCCAGCAGCTCAATCACAGACAGGGGGCGATCTGGAAACACCATATATTTT. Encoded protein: CASSSITDRGRSGNTIYF.